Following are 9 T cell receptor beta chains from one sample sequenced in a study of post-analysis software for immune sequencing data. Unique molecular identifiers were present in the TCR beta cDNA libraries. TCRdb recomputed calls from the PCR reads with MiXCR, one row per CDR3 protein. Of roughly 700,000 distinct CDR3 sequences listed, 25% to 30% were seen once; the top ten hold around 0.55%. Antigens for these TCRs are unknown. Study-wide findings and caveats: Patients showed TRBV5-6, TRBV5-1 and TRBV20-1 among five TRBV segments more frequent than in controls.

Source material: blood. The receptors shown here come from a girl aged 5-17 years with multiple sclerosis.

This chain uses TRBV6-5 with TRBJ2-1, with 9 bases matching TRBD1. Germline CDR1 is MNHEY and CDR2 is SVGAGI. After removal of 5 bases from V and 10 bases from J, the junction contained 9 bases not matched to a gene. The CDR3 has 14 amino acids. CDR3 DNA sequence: TGTGCCAGCAGTACCCTGGACAGGGGCGGGGAGCAGTTCTTC. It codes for CASSTLDRGGEQFF.

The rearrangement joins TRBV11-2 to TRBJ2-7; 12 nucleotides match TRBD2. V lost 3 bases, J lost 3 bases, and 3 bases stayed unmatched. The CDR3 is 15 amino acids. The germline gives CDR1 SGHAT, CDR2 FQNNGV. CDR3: CASSFLAGGDYEQYF. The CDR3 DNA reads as TGTGCCAGCAGCTTCCTAGCGGGAGGGGACTACGAGCAGTACTTC.

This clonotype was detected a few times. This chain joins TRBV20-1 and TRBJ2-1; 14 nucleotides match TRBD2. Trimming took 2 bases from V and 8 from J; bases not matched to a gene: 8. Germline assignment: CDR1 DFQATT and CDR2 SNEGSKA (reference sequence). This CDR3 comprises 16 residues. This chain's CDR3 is CSARQTGTSGSYEQFF. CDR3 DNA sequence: TGCAGTGCTAGACAGACCGGGACTAGCGGGAGCTATGAGCAGTTCTTC.

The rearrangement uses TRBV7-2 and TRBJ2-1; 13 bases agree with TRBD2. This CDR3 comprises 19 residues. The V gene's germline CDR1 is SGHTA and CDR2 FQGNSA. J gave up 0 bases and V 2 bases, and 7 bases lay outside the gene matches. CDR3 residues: CASSLILAGGISSYNEQFF. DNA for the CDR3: TGTGCCAGCAGCTTAATACTAGCGGGAGGGATTAGCTCCTACAATGAGCAGTTCTTC.

This CDR3 is CASSVPASPNIQYF. In nucleotides, the CDR3 is TGTGCCAGCAGTGTTCCGGCGAGCCCAAACATTCAGTACTTC. The V gene is TRBV2, the J gene TRBJ2-4; no clear D gene. Germline V lookup: CDR1 SNHLY, CDR2 FYNNEI. The CDR3 loop spans 14 amino acids. V was cut by 4 bases and J by 6 bases, with 13 bases left in between.

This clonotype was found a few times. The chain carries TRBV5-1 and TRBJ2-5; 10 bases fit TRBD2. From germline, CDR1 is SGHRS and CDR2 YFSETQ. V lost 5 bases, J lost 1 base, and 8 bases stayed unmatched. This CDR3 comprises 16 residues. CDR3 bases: TGCGCCAGCAGAGGAAGGGCTAGCGGGAGCCAAGAGACCCAGTACTTC. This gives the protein CASRGRASGSQETQYF.

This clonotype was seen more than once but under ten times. The CDR3 here is CASSPPTPGGGAHTQYF. For the CDR3, the DNA is TGTGCCAGCAGCCCACCGACCCCTGGCGGGGGGGCCCATACGCAGTATTTT. This chain links TRBV12-3 or TRBV12-4 with TRBJ2-3, with 9 bases matching TRBD2. CDR3 length: 17 amino acids. Germline trimming cut 6 bases from V and 7 bases from J; bases unmatched to any gene: 17.

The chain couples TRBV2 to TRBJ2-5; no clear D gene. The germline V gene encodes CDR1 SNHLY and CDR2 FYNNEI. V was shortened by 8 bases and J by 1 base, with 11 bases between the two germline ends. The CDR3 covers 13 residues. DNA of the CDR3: TGTGCCAGCCGGAAGGGCCGCCAAGAGACCCAGTACTTC. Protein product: CASRKGRQETQYF.

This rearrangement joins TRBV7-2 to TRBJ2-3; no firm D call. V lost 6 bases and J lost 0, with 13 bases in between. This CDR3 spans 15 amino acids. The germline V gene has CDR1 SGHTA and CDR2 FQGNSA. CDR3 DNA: TGTGCCAGCAGGCCACGGGTTTCTAGCACAGATACGCAGTATTTT. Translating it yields CASRPRVSSTDTQYF.